This T cell receptor beta chain was sequenced in a study of OX40 agonist ivuxolimab in advanced cancers. J gave up 4 bases and V 6 bases, and 9 bases lay outside the gene matches. Germline V CDR1 and CDR2: MDHEN, SYDVKM. This CDR3 is built from 15 residues. The repertoire was sequenced with immunoSEQ multiplex PCR; TCRdb's copy has only in-frame clones and lacks some. The table lists fewer than 100,000 clones, about nine tenths of them singletons. The sample consisted of CD4+ or CD8+ T cells sorted from blood, taken in a trial of the OX40 agonist ivuxolimab. This TCR was sampled from an adult with an advanced solid tumor such as melanoma, head and neck, liver or kidney cancer. The chain recombines TRBV28 with TRBJ2-7; 10 bases match TRBD2. The CDR3 spells CASRSSLAGEYEQYF. CDR3 bases: TGTGCCAGCAGAAGTTCGCTAGCGGGAGAATACGAGCAGTACTTC.